This T cell receptor (beta chain) was captured in a study of blood T cells in healthy people across ages. Staff drew 9 to 10 milliliters of peripheral blood from each donor. Primed by a sample-barcoded 5' primer and a J-beta primer mix, a second PCR proceeded for roughly 7 to 11 cycles. All samples yielded 2.5 million or more CDR3-containing paired-end reads. MiXCR, run by TCRdb on the 5' RACE reads, gives a single entry per CDR3 protein. The sample includes hundreds of thousands of distinct CDR3 sequences, more than 55% of them seen just once. The CDR3 totals 13 residues. Looked up from germline, CDR1 is SQVTM and CDR2 is ANQGSEA. After removal of 2 bases from V and 5 bases from J, the junction contained 2 bases not matched to a gene.

Sequencing input: blood. The V gene is TRBV29-1, the J gene TRBJ2-7; TRBD1 agrees at 11 bases. The source is a man aged 35 to 55 in good health. As DNA, the CDR3 is TGCAGCGTTGAACGGACAGGGGGCAACGAGCAGTACTTC. This encodes CSVERTGGNEQYF.